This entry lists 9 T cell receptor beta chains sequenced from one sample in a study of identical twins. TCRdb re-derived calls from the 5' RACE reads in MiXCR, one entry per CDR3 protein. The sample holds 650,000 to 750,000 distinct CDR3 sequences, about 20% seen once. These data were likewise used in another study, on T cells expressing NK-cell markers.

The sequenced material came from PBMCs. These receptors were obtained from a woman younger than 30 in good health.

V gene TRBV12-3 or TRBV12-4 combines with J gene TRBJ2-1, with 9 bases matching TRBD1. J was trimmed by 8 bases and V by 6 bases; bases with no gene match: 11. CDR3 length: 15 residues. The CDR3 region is CASSPGTGNRDEQFF. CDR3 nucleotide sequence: TGTGCCAGCAGCCCTGGGACAGGGAATCGGGATGAGCAGTTCTTC.

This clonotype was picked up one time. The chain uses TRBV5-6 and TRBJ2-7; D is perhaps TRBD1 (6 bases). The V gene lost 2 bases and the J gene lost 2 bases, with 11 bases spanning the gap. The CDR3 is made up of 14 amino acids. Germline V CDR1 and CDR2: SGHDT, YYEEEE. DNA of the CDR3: TGTGCCAGCAGCTTACAGGGTCGGGCCTACGAGCAGTACTTC. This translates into CASSLQGRAYEQYF. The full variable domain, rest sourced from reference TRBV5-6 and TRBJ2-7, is DAGVTQSPTHLIKTRGQQVTLRCSPKSGHDTVSWYQQALGQGPQFIFQYYEEEERQRGNFPDRFSGHQFPNYSSELNVNALLLGDSALYLCASSLQGRAYEQYFGPGTRLTVT.

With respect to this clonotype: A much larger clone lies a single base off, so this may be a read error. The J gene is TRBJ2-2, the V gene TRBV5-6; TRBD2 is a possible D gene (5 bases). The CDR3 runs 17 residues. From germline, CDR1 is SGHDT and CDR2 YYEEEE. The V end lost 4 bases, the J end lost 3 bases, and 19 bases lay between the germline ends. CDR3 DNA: TGTGCCAGCAGCCCGATCGCGGGCCGAAGGGACACCGGGGAGCTGTTTTTT. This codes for CASSPIAGRRDTGELFF.

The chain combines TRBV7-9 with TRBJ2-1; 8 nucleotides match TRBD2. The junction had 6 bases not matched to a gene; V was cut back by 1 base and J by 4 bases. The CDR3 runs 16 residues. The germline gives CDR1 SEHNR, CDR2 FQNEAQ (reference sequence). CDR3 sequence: CASSLGAAGAYNEQFF. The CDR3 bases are TGTGCCAGCAGCTTAGGAGCAGCGGGGGCGTACAATGAGCAGTTCTTC.

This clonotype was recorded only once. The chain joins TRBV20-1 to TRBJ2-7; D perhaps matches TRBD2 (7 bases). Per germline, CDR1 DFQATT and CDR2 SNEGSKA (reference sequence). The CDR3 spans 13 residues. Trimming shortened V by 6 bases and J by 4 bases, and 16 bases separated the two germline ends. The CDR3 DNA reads TGCAGTGCAATCCGGGGGGCGCGGTACGAGCAGTACTTC. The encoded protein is CSAIRGARYEQYF.

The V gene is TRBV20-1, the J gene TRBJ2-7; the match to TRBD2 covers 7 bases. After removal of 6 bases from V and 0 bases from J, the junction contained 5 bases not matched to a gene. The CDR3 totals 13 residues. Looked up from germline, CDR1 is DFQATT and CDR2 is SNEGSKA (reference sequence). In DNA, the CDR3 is TGCAGTGCCGCGGGGGTTACCTCCTACGAGCAGTACTTC. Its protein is CSAAGVTSYEQYF.

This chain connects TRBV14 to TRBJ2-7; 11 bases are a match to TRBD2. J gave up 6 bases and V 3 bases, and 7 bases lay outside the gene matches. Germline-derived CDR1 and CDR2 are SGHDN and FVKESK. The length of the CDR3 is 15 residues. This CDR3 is CASSHLAGGSREQYF. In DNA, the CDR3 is TGTGCCAGCAGCCACCTAGCGGGGGGATCTCGCGAGCAGTACTTC.

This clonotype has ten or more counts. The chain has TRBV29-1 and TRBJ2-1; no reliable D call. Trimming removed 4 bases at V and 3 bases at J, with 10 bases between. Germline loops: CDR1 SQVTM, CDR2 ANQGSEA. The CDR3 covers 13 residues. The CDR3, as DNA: TGCAGCGTTGTGGCCGATAACTACAATGAGCAGTTCTTC. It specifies CSVVADNYNEQFF.

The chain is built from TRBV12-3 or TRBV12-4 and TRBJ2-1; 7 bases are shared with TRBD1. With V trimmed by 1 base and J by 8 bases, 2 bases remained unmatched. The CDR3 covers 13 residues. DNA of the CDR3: TGTGCCAGCAGTTTAGGACAGGGCCATGAGCAGTTCTTC. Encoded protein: CASSLGQGHEQFF.